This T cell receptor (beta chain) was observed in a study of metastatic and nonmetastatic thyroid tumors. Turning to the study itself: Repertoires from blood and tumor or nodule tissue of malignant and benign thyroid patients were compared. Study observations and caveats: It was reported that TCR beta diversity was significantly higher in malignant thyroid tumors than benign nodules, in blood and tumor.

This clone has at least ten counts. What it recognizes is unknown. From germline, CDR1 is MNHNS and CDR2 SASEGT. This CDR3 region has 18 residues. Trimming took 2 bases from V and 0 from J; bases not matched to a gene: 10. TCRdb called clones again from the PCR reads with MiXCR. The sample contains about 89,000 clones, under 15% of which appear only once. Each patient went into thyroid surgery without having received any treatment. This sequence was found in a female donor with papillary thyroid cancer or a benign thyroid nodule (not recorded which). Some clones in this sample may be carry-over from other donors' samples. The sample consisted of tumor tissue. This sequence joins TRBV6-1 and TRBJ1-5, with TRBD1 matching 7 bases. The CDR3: CASSEPRDRAISNQPQHF. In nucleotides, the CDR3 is TGTGCCAGCAGTGAACCGCGGGACAGAGCAATTAGCAATCAGCCCCAGCATTTT.